Following are 23 T cell receptor beta chains from one sample sequenced in a study of T cells in Graves' hyperthyroidism and ophthalmopathy. Amplified regions were TCR beta CDR3 sequences from RNA transcripts. In the first-round RT-PCR of the TCR CDR3, the HTBI primer set was used. TCRdb re-called the multiplex PCR reads through MiXCR, storing one row per CDR3 protein. The sample contains 300,000 to 350,000 distinct CDR3 sequences, 15% to 20% of which appear only once. The sample taken for sequencing was blood. The receptors shown here come from a woman in her 50s with Graves' hyperthyroidism.

This clonotype showed up many times. The chain is built from TRBV5-1 and TRBJ2-7; D is ambiguous. The CDR3 sequence is 14 residues long. CDR1 SGHRS and CDR2 YFSETQ come from the germline V gene. Trimming pared 0 bases from V and 5 bases from J, leaving 12 bases between. The CDR3 DNA is TGCGCCAGCAGCTTGGTGTCGGGCGGTCACGAGCAGTACGTC. This translates into CASSLVSGGHEQYV.

This rearrangement joins TRBV5-1 to TRBJ2-7; D is uncertain. Germline assignment: CDR1 SGHRS and CDR2 YFSETQ. Trimming cost V 4 bases and J 7 bases, with 12 bases left between them. This CDR3 has 12 residues. The CDR3 bases are TGCGCCAGCAGCCCCCAAGCTGGGGAGCAGTACTTC. Its protein is CASSPQAGEQYF.

At least ten counts were recorded for this clonotype. The V and J genes are TRBV5-6 and TRBJ2-7, with D possibly TRBD1 on 6 matching bases. Deletions cut 0 bases from V and 0 bases from J, with 13 bases between. CDR1 and CDR2 (germline): SGHDT, YYEEEE. This CDR3 region has 16 residues. The CDR3: CASSLATDRRSYEQYF. DNA of the CDR3: TGTGCCAGCAGCTTGGCCACGGACAGACGCTCCTACGAGCAGTACTTC.

The chain joins TRBV20-1 to TRBJ1-5; TRBD1 might be the D (5 bases). Germline V gene sequence: CDR1 DFQATT, CDR2 SNEGSKA (reference sequence). V lost 6 bases and J 4 bases, leaving 13 bases between the germline ends. The CDR3 contains 13 residues. The CDR3 DNA sequence: TGCAGTGCCTGGGCGGACATAAATCAGCCCCAGCATTTT. This codes for CSAWADINQPQHF.

This clonotype was detected a few times. The chain uses TRBV20-1 and TRBJ1-5, with 7 bases that match TRBD1. CDR1 is DFQATT, CDR2 SNEGSKA, per germline (reference sequence). CDR3 length equals 21 residues. V was pared by 3 bases and J by 2 bases, with 25 bases of the junction left unmatched. The DNA for the CDR3 is TGCAGTGCTAGGGGGGCTGGGCTTGGCTGGAACAGGGGTTACGGCAATCAGCCCCAGCATTTT. This translates into CSARGAGLGWNRGYGNQPQHF.

The chain combines TRBV7-3 with TRBJ2-6; D uncertain. The V gene's germline CDR1 is SGHTA and CDR2 FQGTGA. The CDR3 spans 11 residues. Trimming shortened V by 8 bases and J by 7 bases, and 6 bases separated the two germline ends. Written as DNA, the CDR3 is TGTGCCAGCGGGAACGCCAACGTCCTGACTTTC. Translating gives CASGNANVLTF. The full variable domain, rest sourced from reference TRBV7-3 and TRBJ2-6, is GAGVSQTPSNKVTEKGKYVELRCDPISGHTALYWYRQSLGQGPEFLIYFQGTGAADDSGLPNDRFFAVRPEGSVSTLKIQRTERGDSAVYLCASGNANVLTFGAGSRLTVL.

Only a few counts were recorded for this clonotype. The rearrangement links TRBV5-1 to TRBJ1-1; D possibly corresponds to TRBD1 (5 bases). V was shortened by 6 bases and J by 0 bases, with 12 bases between the two germline ends. Germline CDR1 and CDR2: SGHRS and YFSETQ. The CDR3 spans 14 residues. CDR3 bases: TGCGCCAGCAAAATCGACAGCATGAACACTGAAGCTTTCTTT. It translates to CASKIDSMNTEAFF.

This clonotype came up a few times. This chain connects TRBV7-3 to TRBJ1-5; D perhaps matches TRBD1 (5 bases). Germline V CDR1 and CDR2: SGHTA, FQGTGA. The CDR3 covers 14 residues. Trimming shortened V by 0 bases and J by 8 bases, and 11 bases separated the two germline ends. The CDR3 DNA sequence: TGTGCCAGCAGCTTAACGGGGGGGGACGAGCCCCAGCATTTT. Translated: CASSLTGGDEPQHF.

This clonotype was seen repeatedly, ten times or more. This chain joins TRBV2 and TRBJ1-2, with D possibly being TRBD1 (5 bases). Germline CDR1 reads SNHLY; CDR2 reads FYNNEI. This CDR3 has 13 amino acids. Trimming removed 1 base at V and 2 bases at J, with 5 bases between. The CDR3 bases are TGTGCCAGCAGTGAAGGGGACAACTATGGCTACACCTTC. This translates into CASSEGDNYGYTF.

This clonotype was seen repeatedly, ten times or more. The chain combines TRBV10-3 with TRBJ2-7; D might be TRBD1 (6 bases). V lost 10 bases, J lost 5 bases, and 27 bases lay in between. The CDR3 has 16 residues. Germline V gene sequence: CDR1 ENHRY, CDR2 SYGVKD. The CDR3: CATPEESGTTGNEQYV. The CDR3 DNA follows: TGTGCCACCCCGGAAGAGAGTGGCACTACAGGGAACGAGCAGTACGTC.

The J gene is TRBJ2-1, the V gene TRBV7-9; 9 nucleotides match TRBD1. Germline CDR1 SEHNR, CDR2 FQNEAQ (reference sequence). This CDR3 region has 16 residues. J was trimmed by 5 bases and V by 2 bases; bases with no gene match: 7. CDR3 sequence: CASSLTPGQGNNEQFF. In DNA form, the CDR3 reads TGTGCCAGCAGCTTAACACCGGGACAGGGTAACAATGAGCAGTTCTTC.

In this sample, this clonotype turned up once. This chain uses TRBV20-1 with TRBJ2-7, with TRBD1 matching 9 bases. The CDR3 runs 14 residues. Germline V gives CDR1 DFQATT, CDR2 SNEGSKA (reference sequence). V shed 3 bases and J 5 bases; nucleotides not matched to a gene: 8. The CDR3 sequence: CSASTGTGPHEQYF. The DNA of the CDR3 is TGCAGTGCTAGTACCGGGACAGGGCCCCACGAGCAGTACTTC.

Many counts were recorded for this clonotype. The chain links TRBV28 to TRBJ2-3; perhaps TRBD2 as D (6 bases). The CDR3 spans 14 residues. Germline lookup yields CDR1 MDHEN and CDR2 SYDVKM. Trimming left V 6 bases short and J 4 bases short, with 14 bases between. The CDR3 loop reads CASRRGSQPDTQYF. In DNA, the CDR3 is TGTGCCAGCAGGCGGGGCTCCCAGCCAGATACGCAGTATTTT.

This clonotype has a count of ten or more. The CDR3 coding sequence is TGTGCCAGCAGTTTAGACACAAGCTCCTACAATGAGCAGTTCTTC. Protein product: CASSLDTSSYNEQFF. The chain combines TRBV28 with TRBJ2-1; D uncertain. Trimming took off 2 bases at V and 0 bases at J, with 8 bases between the two ends. The CDR3 covers 15 residues. Germline assignment: CDR1 MDHEN and CDR2 SYDVKM.

This clonotype came up many times. The chain employs TRBV12-3 or TRBV12-4 and TRBJ2-2; a weak D match, TRBD1 (6 bases). The V end was cut by 2 bases, the J end by 4 bases, with 14 bases between. The CDR3 loop spans 16 amino acids. The CDR3, as DNA: TGTGCCAGCAGTTTACTGGGGGCACAGGGCACCGGGGAGCTGTTTTTT. This translates into CASSLLGAQGTGELFF.

In this sample, this clonotype turned up a few times. The chain uses TRBV20-1 and TRBJ2-7; D gene uncertain. This CDR3 has 11 residues. Germline V gene lookup returns CDR1 DFQATT and CDR2 SNEGSKA (reference sequence). V lost 3 bases to trimming and J lost 6 bases, with 9 bases between them. This CDR3 is CSARDAVEQYF. The CDR3 nucleotides read TGCAGTGCTAGGGACGCCGTCGAGCAGTACTTC.

Points on this clonotype: This may stem from a read error, because a much larger clone lies one nucleotide away. The chain joins TRBV12-3 or TRBV12-4 to TRBJ1-4; D gene unclear. This CDR3 is 12 amino acids long. CDR3 bases: TGTGCCAGCCGGGATCCAGGTGAAAAACTGCTTTTT. Protein product: CASRDPGEKLLF.

The chain uses TRBV4-1 and TRBJ2-3, with 8 bases identical to TRBD2. The CDR3 contains 16 residues. V was pared by 5 bases and J by 1 base, with 8 bases of the junction left unmatched. Germline assignment: CDR1 MGHRA and CDR2 YSYEKL. In nucleotides, the CDR3 is TGCGCCAGCAGCACTCGAGCGGGAGCCGGCACAGATACGCAGTATTTT. It specifies CASSTRAGAGTDTQYF.

This chain connects TRBV20-1 to TRBJ2-5, with no clear D. Trimming removed 0 bases at V and 3 bases at J, with 8 bases between. This CDR3 spans 13 amino acids. In germline, CDR1 is DFQATT, CDR2 SNEGSKA (reference sequence). CDR3 sequence (DNA): TGCAGTGCTAGAGAGGTTGGGGAAGAGACCCAGTACTTC. Amino acid sequence: CSAREVGEETQYF.

This clonotype was seen more than once but under ten times. The chain joins TRBV6-2 or TRBV6-3 to TRBJ2-1; TRBD2 matches 12 bases. The CDR3 contains 12 residues. Trimming at V came to 5 bases and at J to 15 bases, leaving 5 bases not matched to a gene. Germline CDR1 and CDR2: MNHEY and SVGEGT. This CDR3 is CASSRTSGAGFF. CDR3 coding DNA: TGTGCCAGCAGTCGGACTAGCGGGGCGGGGTTCTTC.

This clonotype was seen more than once but under ten times. V usage is TRBV30 and J usage is TRBJ1-3; TRBD1 matches 7 bases. Germline CDR1 GTSNPN, CDR2 SVGIG (reference sequence). The J segment lost 4 bases and the V segment lost 2 bases, leaving 5 bases of the junction unmatched. The length of the CDR3 is 14 residues. CDR3 loop: CAWSHRGAGNTIYF. Written as DNA, the CDR3 is TGTGCCTGGAGTCACAGGGGTGCCGGAAACACCATATATTTT. Together with reference TRBV30 and TRBJ1-3, the CDR3 gives the full variable domain: SQTIHQWPATLVQPVGSPLSLECTVEGTSNPNLYWYRQAAGRGLQLLFYSVGIGQISSEVPQNLSASRPQDRQFILSSKKLLLSDSGFYLCAWSHRGAGNTIYFGEGSWLTVV.

The gene calls are TRBV5-1 and TRBJ2-3; the D is unclear. CDR3 size: 15 residues. CDR1 is SGHRS and CDR2 is YFSETQ in the germline V gene. The V gene lost 1 base and the J gene lost 1 base, with 10 bases spanning the gap. In DNA, the CDR3 is TGCGCCAGCAGCTTGCCGACGGACCGCACAGATACGCAGTATTTT. Translated, it gives CASSLPTDRTDTQYF.

In its sample, this clonotype was seen many times. In DNA, the CDR3 is TGTGCCAGCTCACCACGACAGGGACGCGAAAAACTGTTTTTT. Its protein is CASSPRQGREKLFF. The genes are TRBV18 and TRBJ1-4, with TRBD1 matching 7 bases. Trimming took 1 base from V and 8 from J; bases not matched to a gene: 4. The germline CDR1 and CDR2 sequences are KGHSH and LQKENI. This CDR3 contains 14 residues.